This TCR beta chain was observed in a study of blood T cell repertoires in COVID-19. Across the whole study: Italy, Spain and the United States were the sources of the convalescent and acute COVID-19 samples. PBMCs, B-cell-depleted T cells, or T cells provided the cDNA or gDNA that made up the material.

Methods used by the authors: Using reference gene primer amplification, nucleated cell counts were estimated. TCRdb's copy holds only in-frame clones and misses some; the assay was immunoSEQ multiplex PCR. The V and J calls and clone size are taken from that table; D and trimming were inferred from the DNA. In the table there are about 48,000 clones, approximately 80% of which are singletons. The CDR3 contains 13 residues. V was trimmed by 4 bases and J by 4 bases, leaving 11 bases between them. Germline assignment: CDR1 SGHTA and CDR2 FQGTGA. The sequenced sample was peripheral blood. V and J are TRBV7-3 and TRBJ2-7; D unresolved. The source of this sequence is a man between 65 and 85 years old with acute or convalescent COVID-19. The CDR3 region has the DNA TGTGCCAGCAGCTACGCCCCAGATTACGAGCAGTACTTC. Its protein is CASSYAPDYEQYF.